The clone carrying this TCR beta chain was observed once. The data were taken from a study of blood T cell repertoires in COVID-19. Clones were read by immunoSEQ multiplex PCR, and TCRdb kept only the in-frame ones, dropping some. The data hold 200,000 to 300,000 clones, with about 89% observed a single time. This receptor was obtained from a woman aged 18-35 years who had recovered from COVID-19. The sequenced material came from PBMCs or T cells enriched from blood (not recorded which).

CDR3 sequence: CASSLSTDISYNSPLHF. The CDR3 DNA sequence: TGTGCCAGCAGTTTATCCACAGACATCTCCTATAATTCACCCCTCCACTTT. The chain carries TRBV27 and TRBJ1-6, with D hard to call. Germline lookup yields CDR1 MNHEY and CDR2 SMNVEV (reference sequence). There are 17 residues in the CDR3. V was cut by 0 bases and J by 0 bases, with 9 bases left in between.